This T cell receptor beta chain derives from a study of CD8+CD57+ T cells in acquired aplastic anemia. As for the study in general: CD4+ and CD8+ cells, once sorted, gave DNA averaging around 3.4 ug. The study obtained approximately 11 million reads on average for CD4+ cells from healthy donors. Whole-study results and caveats: Between patients and controls, twenty-nine CD8+ CDR3 sequences were found in common.

As to this clonotype: Its antigen is currently unknown.

Genomic DNA, the template, was used for profiling of the TCR beta VDJ and CDR3. One entry per CDR3 protein results from TCRdb running MiXCR on the reads. The sample holds a few hundred thousand distinct CDR3 sequences; about two thirds are singletons and the top ten take approximately 3.9%. Input material: sorted CD4+, CD8+, or CD8+CD57+ T cells (not recorded which) from PBMCs. The TCR originated in a human donor in good health, serving as a control.

CDR3 nucleotide sequence: TGTGCCAGTAGTAATTACAGGAGTACGGCAGATACGCAGTATTTT. This gives the protein CASSNYRSTADTQYF. The rearrangement joins TRBV12-3 or TRBV12-4 to TRBJ2-3, with a possible D match to TRBD1 (5 bases). This CDR3 is 15 amino acids long. V was pared by 9 bases and J by 4 bases, with 20 bases between.